This T cell receptor beta chain was sequenced in a study of blood T cell repertoires in COVID-19. Study overall: T cells, B-cell-depleted T cells, or PBMCs supplied cDNA or gDNA.

The CDR3 loop spans 15 amino acids. Germline trimming cut 6 bases from V and 8 bases from J; bases unmatched to any gene: 8. Per germline, CDR1 MNHEY and CDR2 SVGEGT. Original methodology: Amplification from reference gene primers served as the basis for estimated nucleated cell counts. The assay was immunoSEQ multiplex PCR, and TCRdb's table has in-frame clones only and misses some. For V, J and clone size, that table is used; D and trimming come from the DNA. Here the sample spans approximately 170,000 clones, approximately 84% being singletons. The clonotype was recovered from a man aged 40-49 years who had recovered from COVID-19. The sequencing input was peripheral blood. The V gene is TRBV6-2 or TRBV6-3, the J gene TRBJ2-2; 11 bases are a match to TRBD2. This CDR3 reads CASSPLAGASGELFF. The DNA of the CDR3 is TGTGCCAGCAGCCCACTAGCGGGGGCCTCGGGGGAGCTGTTTTTT.